These 26 T cell receptor beta chains were all obtained from the same sample, sequenced in a study of naive and memory T cell subsets. Study findings and constraints: Naive repertoires, especially CD8, held a few larger clonotypes, possibly memory cells re-expressing CD45RA.

Both TRBC1 and TRBC2 were covered by a beta constant-region primer of two equimolar oligonucleotides. The ligated cDNA underwent four PCR rounds using SP2 and nested alpha and beta constant-region primers. TCRdb fed the UMI-ligation and nested PCR reads into MiXCR, producing one record per CDR3 protein. The sample lists roughly 100,000 distinct CDR3 sequences, approximately 15% occurring once. No cognate antigen is known for these TCRs. The specimen was naive CD8+ T cells from blood. These receptors came from a human donor in good health.

The chain couples TRBV27 to TRBJ1-2, with TRBD1 matching 8 bases. Unmatched junction bases numbered 3, after V lost 4 bases and J lost 2 bases. The germline CDR1 and CDR2 sequences are MNHEY and SMNVEV (reference sequence). This CDR3 has 14 residues. The CDR3 region is CASSYRGSNYGYTF. The CDR3 DNA is TGTGCCAGCAGTTACAGGGGGTCCAACTATGGCTACACCTTC.

The chain is built from TRBV29-1 and TRBJ2-7, with unresolved D. V was trimmed by 3 bases and J by 0 bases, leaving 9 bases between them. This CDR3 contains 13 residues. CDR1 and CDR2 (germline): SQVTM, ANQGSEA. As DNA, the CDR3 is TGCAGCGTTGATGCCGGAAGCTCCTACGAGCAGTACTTC. This encodes CSVDAGSSYEQYF.

This clonotype was counted many times. The chain uses TRBV6-1 and TRBJ1-5; D is unclear. Trimming cost V 3 bases and J 0 bases, with 9 bases left between them. Germline V gene data show CDR1 as MNHNS and CDR2 as SASEGT. This CDR3 region has 15 residues. The CDR3: CASSEETYSNQPQHF. DNA for the CDR3: TGTGCCAGCAGTGAGGAGACCTATAGCAATCAGCCCCAGCATTTT.

The chain has TRBV11-3 and TRBJ2-7; D may be TRBD2 (5 bases). Germline V CDR1 and CDR2: SGHNT, YENEEA. V lost 1 base and J 3 bases, leaving 13 bases between the germline ends. The CDR3 has 15 amino acids. As DNA, the CDR3 is TGTGCCAGCAGCTTAGCCTCGGGGTACGACTACGAGCAGTACTTC. It specifies CASSLASGYDYEQYF.

V and J are TRBV4-3 and TRBJ2-3, with TRBD2 matching over 8 bases. Per the germline V gene, CDR1 is LGHNA and CDR2 is YSLEER. This CDR3 region has 17 residues. V lost 0 bases and J lost 6; bases outside the gene matches: 11. This CDR3 reads CASSQDRVAGQSDTQYF. In DNA form, the CDR3 reads TGCGCCAGCAGCCAAGATCGGGTAGCGGGGCAGTCGGATACGCAGTATTTT.

This clonotype showed up many times. This chain connects TRBV27 to TRBJ1-2; no definite D call. Germline CDR1 and CDR2: MNHEY and SMNVEV (reference sequence). Trimming cost V 8 bases and J 1 base, with 11 bases left between them. CDR3 size: 13 residues. CDR3 sequence reads: CASGQNDNYGYTF. The CDR3, as DNA: TGTGCCAGCGGCCAAAATGATAACTATGGCTACACCTTC.

The chain links TRBV9 to TRBJ2-4; TRBD2 agrees at 8 bases. The V and J ends lost 5 bases and 3 bases, in that order; junction bases with no gene match: 10. The CDR3 sequence is 16 residues long. The V gene's germline CDR1 is SGDLS and CDR2 YYNGEE. In DNA form, the CDR3 reads TGTGCCAGCAGGTCCAGCGGGAGTGGCGTCAAAAACATTCAGTACTTC. Translation gives CASRSSGSGVKNIQYF.

V and J are TRBV12-3 or TRBV12-4 and TRBJ1-1; tentative D call: TRBD1 (5 bases). The V and J ends lost 7 bases and 1 base respectively, with 13 bases between them. CDR3 length equals 14 residues. In DNA, the CDR3 is TGTGCCAGCACCCTGGGACTGCCGAACACTGAAGCTTTCTTT. Translation: CASTLGLPNTEAFF.

The chain has TRBV10-3 and TRBJ1-5; the D is unclear. V was pared by 2 bases and J by 5 bases, with 4 bases between. Germline V gene lookup returns CDR1 ENHRY and CDR2 SYGVKD. CDR3 length equals 12 residues. The CDR3 region is CAISEDYQPQHF. Here the CDR3 DNA reads TGTGCCATCAGTGAGGACTATCAGCCCCAGCATTTT.

The V call is TRBV4-3, the J call TRBJ2-5; 9 bases map to TRBD1. This CDR3 contains 15 residues. Germline CDR1 is LGHNA and CDR2 is YSLEER. J gave up 6 bases and V 1 base, and 6 bases lay outside the gene matches. The DNA for the CDR3 is TGCGCCAGCAGCCAAGGCAAGGACAGGGGAAAGACCCAGTACTTC. Amino acids: CASSQGKDRGKTQYF.

At least ten counts were recorded for this clonotype. V gene TRBV19 combines with J gene TRBJ1-5; D gene uncertain. Trimming left V 2 bases short and J 1 base short, with 6 bases between. In germline, CDR1 is LNHDA, CDR2 SQIVND (reference sequence). CDR3 length equals 14 residues. This chain's CDR3 is CASSIRGSNQPQHF. The CDR3 nucleotides read TGTGCCAGTAGTATAAGAGGCAGCAATCAGCCCCAGCATTTT. Complete variable domain (other parts from reference TRBV19 and TRBJ1-5): DGGITQSPKYLFRKEGQNVTLSCEQNLNHDAMYWYRQDPGQGLRLIYYSQIVNDFQKGDIAEGYSVSREKKESFPLTVTSAQKNPTAFYLCASSIRGSNQPQHFGDGTRLSIL.

This chain connects TRBV12-3 or TRBV12-4 to TRBJ1-1; D call uncertain. The CDR3 covers 13 residues. V was pared by 5 bases and J by 4 bases, with 11 bases between. DNA of the CDR3: TGTGCCAGCAGTGGCGTAGGTGGCACTGAAGCTTTCTTT. The encoded protein is CASSGVGGTEAFF.

This clonotype has a count of ten or more. CDR3 coding DNA: TGTGCCTGGAGGGGGGAGGGGAACACTGAAGCTTTCTTT. Its protein is CAWRGEGNTEAFF. The rearrangement joins TRBV30 to TRBJ1-1, with D possibly being TRBD1 (5 bases). Per germline, CDR1 GTSNPN and CDR2 SVGIG (reference sequence). Trimming pared 3 bases from V and 1 base from J, leaving 9 bases between. The CDR3 has 13 amino acids.

This clonotype was detected ten times or more. This chain joins TRBV7-2 and TRBJ1-1, with 10 bases identical to TRBD1. The CDR3 is made up of 14 amino acids. Germline V gene lookup returns CDR1 SGHTA and CDR2 FQGNSA. The V segment lost 5 bases and the J segment 8 bases; nucleotides outside the gene matches: 8. The CDR3 DNA reads TGTGCCAGCAGCCCAGCCGGGACAGGGGAAGAAGCTTTCTTT. As protein: CASSPAGTGEEAFF.

This clonotype was seen more than once but under ten times. The CDR3 coding sequence is TGTGCCACCAGTGATGGTCTCTCCGGGGAGCTGTTTTTT. It encodes CATSDGLSGELFF. The chain couples TRBV24-1 to TRBJ2-2; D is ambiguous. Trimming pared 3 bases from V and 6 bases from J, leaving 7 bases between. The CDR3 totals 13 residues. The germline CDR1 and CDR2 sequences are KGHDR and SFDVKD.

J is TRBJ2-3 and V is TRBV7-6; D not certain. Germline V gene data show CDR1 as SGHVS and CDR2 as FNYEAQ. Between the trimmed V and J ends, which lost 1 base and 0 bases, there was a span of 5 bases. There are 14 residues in the CDR3. The CDR3 bases are TGTGCCAGCAGCTTAGGGCCAAGCACAGATACGCAGTATTTT. Translated, it gives CASSLGPSTDTQYF.

This clonotype appeared a few times. The chain combines TRBV11-2 with TRBJ1-4; 10 bases agree with TRBD1. This CDR3 is built from 17 residues. The germline CDR1 and CDR2 sequences are SGHAT and FQNNGV. The V gene end was trimmed by 5 bases and the J gene end by 5 bases; junction bases not matched to a gene: 11. The DNA for the CDR3 is TGTGCCAGCAGCCCCGGGACAGGGGTTCCCCTAAATGAAAAACTGTTTTTT. Encoded protein: CASSPGTGVPLNEKLFF.

In this sample, this clonotype turned up a few times. The V gene is TRBV5-4, the J gene TRBJ2-3; 8 bases are a match to TRBD1. J was trimmed by 0 bases and V by 1 base; bases with no gene match: 13. Germline V gives CDR1 SGHNT, CDR2 YYREEE (reference sequence). The CDR3 is made up of 19 amino acids. CDR3 DNA: TGTGCCAGCAGCTTGTTCCCGGGACAGGTATCATCTAGCACAGATACGCAGTATTTT. Translating it yields CASSLFPGQVSSSTDTQYF.

This clonotype has just a few counts. The gene calls are TRBV5-6 and TRBJ2-7; possibly TRBD2 for D (5 bases). The V end lost 1 base, the J end lost 3 bases, and 11 bases lay between the germline ends. The germline V gene encodes CDR1 SGHDT and CDR2 YYEEEE. The CDR3 sequence is 14 residues long. This CDR3 is CASSLIRRDYEQYF. CDR3 bases: TGTGCCAGCAGCTTGATTAGACGGGACTACGAGCAGTACTTC.

The genes are TRBV4-1 and TRBJ2-1; D may be TRBD1 or TRBD2 (6 bases each). This CDR3 region has 12 residues. Germline assignment: CDR1 MGHRA and CDR2 YSYEKL. Trimming stripped 3 bases from V and 9 bases from J, with 9 bases between. CDR3 bases: TGCGCCAGCAGCCAGGGGGGCACTGAGCAGTTCTTC. It is translated as CASSQGGTEQFF.

This clonotype was counted between two and nine times. The rearrangement links TRBV7-9 to TRBJ2-3; TRBD1 matches at 8 bases. Germline-derived CDR1 and CDR2 are SEHNR and FQNEAQ (reference sequence). CDR3 length: 13 amino acids. After removal of 5 bases from V and 6 bases from J, the junction contained 4 bases not matched to a gene. This CDR3 is CASSRQGSDTQYF. DNA for the CDR3: TGTGCCAGCAGCCGACAGGGGTCTGATACGCAGTATTTT.

In this sample, this clonotype turned up a few times. This chain links TRBV13 with TRBJ1-5, with D possibly matching TRBD1 (5 bases). V was pared by 3 bases and J by 0 bases, with 9 bases between. Germline loops: CDR1 PRHDT, CDR2 FYEKMQ (reference sequence). The CDR3 extends over 15 amino acids. CDR3 residues: CASSLGRDSNQPQHF. CDR3 in DNA: TGTGCCAGCAGCTTGGGCAGGGATAGCAATCAGCCCCAGCATTTT.

This clonotype came up many times. V usage is TRBV13 and J usage is TRBJ1-2; no clear D. The CDR3 runs to 15 residues. Trimming took off 1 base at V and 6 bases at J, with 15 bases between the two ends. Germline assignment: CDR1 PRHDT and CDR2 FYEKMQ (reference sequence). The CDR3 nucleotides read TGTGCCAGCAGCTTAGCAGAGCGGGATGGGGATGGCTACACCTTC. The encoded protein is CASSLAERDGDGYTF.

J is TRBJ2-2 and V is TRBV28; D is unresolved. The V end was cut by 7 bases, the J end by 3 bases, with 21 bases between. The germline V gene has CDR1 MDHEN and CDR2 SYDVKM. The CDR3 has 17 residues. The CDR3 loop is CASNSPFVGYDTGELFF. As DNA, the CDR3 is TGTGCCAGCAATTCCCCTTTCGTGGGATACGACACCGGGGAGCTGTTTTTT.

This clonotype has at least ten counts. V gene TRBV5-6 combines with J gene TRBJ2-1; no clear D gene. Germline CDR1 SGHDT, CDR2 YYEEEE. The CDR3 covers 15 residues. Trimming cost V 4 bases and J 8 bases, with 19 bases left between them. The CDR3 bases are TGTGCCAGCAGCCCCCCAGGCCAGGTCCGAGATGAGCAGTTCTTC. Translation gives CASSPPGQVRDEQFF.

This clonotype has more than one count but fewer than ten. The chain combines TRBV12-3 or TRBV12-4 with TRBJ1-4; possibly TRBD1 for D (5 bases). The CDR3 has 15 residues. V was trimmed by 5 bases and J by 7 bases, leaving 17 bases between them. CDR3 in DNA: TGTGCCAGCAGTCCACAGCTCCCGGGACGTGAAAAACTGTTTTTT. Protein: CASSPQLPGREKLFF.